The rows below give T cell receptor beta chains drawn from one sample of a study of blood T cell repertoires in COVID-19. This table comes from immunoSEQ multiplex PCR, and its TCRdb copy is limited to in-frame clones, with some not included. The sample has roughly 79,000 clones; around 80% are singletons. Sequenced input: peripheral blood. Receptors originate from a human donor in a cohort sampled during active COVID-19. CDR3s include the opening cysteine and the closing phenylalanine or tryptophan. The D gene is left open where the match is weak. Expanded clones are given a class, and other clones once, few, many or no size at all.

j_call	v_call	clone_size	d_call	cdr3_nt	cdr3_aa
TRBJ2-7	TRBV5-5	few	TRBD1	TGTGCCAGCAGCCTGGACAGGGTATACTACGAGCAGTACTTC	CASSLDRVYYEQYF
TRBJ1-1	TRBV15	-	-	TGTGCCACCAGCAGAGGGCGGGACGTGACAACTGAAGCTTTCTTT	CATSRGRDVTTEAFF
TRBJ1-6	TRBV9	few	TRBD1	TGTGCCAGCAGCGCCAACCCGACAGGGCCCCTCCACTTT	CASSANPTGPLHF
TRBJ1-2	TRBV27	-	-	TGTGCCAGCAGTGTCGCACTTGGCTATGGCTACACCTTC	CASSVALGYGYTF
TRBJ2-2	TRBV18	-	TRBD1	TGTGCCAGCCCAAATGGGACAGCTCACACCGGGGAGCTGTTTTTT	CASPNGTAHTGELFF
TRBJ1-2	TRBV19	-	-	TGTGCCAGTAGCCTCGCCCGGGGCTATGGCTACACCTTC	CASSLARGYGYTF
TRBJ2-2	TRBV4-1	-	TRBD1	TGCGCCAGCAGCCAGGGACAGCTGAACACCGGGGAGCTGTTTTTT	CASSQGQLNTGELFF
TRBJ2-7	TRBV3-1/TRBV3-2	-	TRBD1	TGTGCCAGCAGACCGGGACAGGGGAACTACGAGCAGTACTTC	CASRPGQGNYEQYF
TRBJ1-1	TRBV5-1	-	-	TGCGCCAGCAGCCCCGGCGGGGGCTCAAACACTGAAGCTTTCTTT	CASSPGGGSNTEAFF
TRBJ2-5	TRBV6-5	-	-	TGTGCTTCCGGGAACACCCAAGAGACCCAGTACTTC	CASGNTQETQYF
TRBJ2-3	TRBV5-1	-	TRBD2	TGCGCCAGCTGTGGCGGGGGGGCCGGTAGCGATACGCAGTATTTT	CASCGGGAGSDTQYF
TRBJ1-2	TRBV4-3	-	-	TGCGCCAGCAGCCAAGATGTTTTCTCGGCACAGACTACTTATGGCTACACCTTC	CASSQDVFSAQTTYGYTF
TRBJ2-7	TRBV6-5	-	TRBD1	TGTGCCAGCAGTACCGGGACAGGGGCCTACGAGCAGTACTTC	CASSTGTGAYEQYF
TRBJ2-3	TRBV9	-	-	TGTGCCAGCAGCGGAGGACGGGGGAGCACAGATACGCAGTATTTT	CASSGGRGSTDTQYF
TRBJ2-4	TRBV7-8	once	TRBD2	TGTGCCAGCAGCTTAATTGCGGGGGGACTAGCCAAAAACATTCAGTACTTC	CASSLIAGGLAKNIQYF
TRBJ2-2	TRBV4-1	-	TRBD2	TGCGCCAGCAGCAAAGGGACTAGCGGGGGGGCGAACACCGGGGAGCTGTTTTTT	CASSKGTSGGANTGELFF
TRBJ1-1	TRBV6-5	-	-	TGTGCCAGCCTTGAGGGCACAGGGTTTCAGGCTTTCTTT	CASLEGTGFQAFF
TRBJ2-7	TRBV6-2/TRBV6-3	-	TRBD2	TGTGCCAGCAGTTACTATGGGCCGCGGGGGGAGCAGTACTTC	CASSYYGPRGEQYF
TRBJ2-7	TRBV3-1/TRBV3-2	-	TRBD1	TGTGCCAGCAGACAAGGACAGGGCCACGAGCAGTACTTC	CASRQGQGHEQYF
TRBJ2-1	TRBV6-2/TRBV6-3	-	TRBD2	TGTGCCAGCAGTTACGCAGGACTAGCTGTATATGAGCAGTTCTTC	CASSYAGLAVYEQFF
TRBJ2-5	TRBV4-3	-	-	TGCGCCAGCAGCCAAGATTGGGCAGGGGAGGAGACCCAGTACTTC	CASSQDWAGEETQYF
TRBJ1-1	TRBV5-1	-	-	TGCGCCAGCAGCCCCCAACAGGGAGTGAACACTGAAGCTTTCTTT	CASSPQQGVNTEAFF
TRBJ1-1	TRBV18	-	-	TGTGCCAGCTCAAAGGGGGAAGGCACTGAAGCTTTCTTT	CASSKGEGTEAFF
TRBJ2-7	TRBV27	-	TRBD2	TGTGCCAGCAGTACACACGCCGGGGGGAGGGAGCAGTACTTC	CASSTHAGGREQYF
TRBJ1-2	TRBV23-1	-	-	TGCGCCAGCAGTCAATCGGCGGGGAATTCTATGGTCGGCTACACCTTC	CASSQSAGNSMVGYTF
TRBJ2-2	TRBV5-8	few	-	TGTGCCAGCAGCCCCCCGGGACATAACACCGGGGAGCTGTTTTTT	CASSPPGHNTGELFF
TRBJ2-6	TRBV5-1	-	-	TGCGCCAGCAGCCAGGTTCTCTCTGGGGCCAACGTCCTGACTTTC	CASSQVLSGANVLTF
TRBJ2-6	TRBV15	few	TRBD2	TGTGCCACCAGCAACGGGGAGGGTTCTGGGGCCAACGTCCTGACTTTC	CATSNGEGSGANVLTF
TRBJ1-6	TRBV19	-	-	TGTGCCAGTAGTATAGGTAGTCTTTCCACCTATAATTCACCCCTCCACTTT	CASSIGSLSTYNSPLHF
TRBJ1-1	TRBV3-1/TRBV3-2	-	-	TGTGCCAGCAGCCGCCTACTTGGGGGGAAGAACACTGAAGCTTTCTTT	CASSRLLGGKNTEAFF
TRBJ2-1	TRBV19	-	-	TGTGCCAGTAGTATGTTGACAGACAATGAGCAGTTCTTC	CASSMLTDNEQFF
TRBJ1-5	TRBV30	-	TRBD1	TGTGCCTGGAGGAAGCAGGGGGCGCCCAATCAGCCCCAGCATTTT	CAWRKQGAPNQPQHF
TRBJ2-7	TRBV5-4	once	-	TGTGCCAGCAGGAACCCCAGGGTAGGAGAGCAGTACTTC	CASRNPRVGEQYF
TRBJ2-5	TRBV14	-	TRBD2	TGTGCCACCCTAAGTCCCCTCAGGACTAGCATCCAAGAGACCCAGTACTTC	CATLSPLRTSIQETQYF
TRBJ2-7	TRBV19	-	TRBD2	TGTGCCAGTAGTAGCGGGGGTCCCTCGGGGGAGCAGTACTTC	CASSSGGPSGEQYF
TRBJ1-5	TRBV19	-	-	TGTGCCAGTAGTATGTACGGTCAGCCCCAGCATTTT	CASSMYGQPQHF